A single sample is the source of the 26 T cell receptor beta chains below, sequenced in a study of T cell responses to AZD1222 COVID-19 vaccine. Profiling relied on immunoSEQ multiplex PCR, and the TCRdb table lists in-frame clones only, not all of them. This table has 95,000 to 150,000 clones, 92% appearing once. This material consisted of peripheral blood, taken on day 0 of AZD1222 vaccination. All receptors derive from an adult in good health.

The chain combines TRBV4-3 with TRBJ2-1; 9 bases match TRBD2. CDR3 length: 15 amino acids. Losses at the gene ends were 1 base for V and 7 bases for J; bases not matched to a gene: 5. CDR1 is LGHNA, CDR2 YSLEER, per germline. The CDR3 nucleotides read TGCGCCAGCAGCCAAGGACGGAGCGGGAGGAATGAGCAGTTCTTC. This gives the protein CASSQGRSGRNEQFF.

A word on this clone: This CDR3 is missing its conserved last phenylalanine or tryptophan, likely due to a read error. The limits of the CDR3 on the DNA are not certain, so only TCRdb's listed CDR3 is given. This rearrangement joins TRBV21-1 to TRBJ2-7; whether TRBD2, the table's D call, matches the DNA was not checked. TRBV21-1 is a documented pseudogene. A total of 8 residues make up the CDR3, ends included. The CDR3 is CASSKARG.

The chain couples TRBV27 to TRBJ2-1; D not resolved. V shed 6 bases and J shed 0 bases, with 6 bases lying between them. The CDR3 spans 13 residues. CDR1 MNHEY and CDR2 SMNVEV come from the germline V gene (reference sequence). In nucleotides, the CDR3 is TGTGCCAGCAGACAACACTCCTACAATGAGCAGTTCTTC. Its protein is CASRQHSYNEQFF.

The chain couples TRBV29-1 to TRBJ2-3; D ambiguous. The V end lost 7 bases, the J end lost 3 bases, and 11 bases lay between the germline ends. Per germline, CDR1 SQVTM and CDR2 ANQGSEA. The CDR3 covers 12 residues. CDR3 amino acids: CSAVDGTDTQYF. CDR3 DNA sequence: TGCAGCGCCGTCGACGGAACAGATACGCAGTATTTT.

The chain links TRBV19 to TRBJ1-6; no reliable D call. CDR3 length: 13 amino acids. Looked up from germline, CDR1 is LNHDA and CDR2 is SQIVND (reference sequence). Deletions cut 7 bases from V and 10 bases from J, with 14 bases between. The CDR3 DNA is TGTGCCAGTAAGAACGACTTCTCCTCACCCCTCCACTTT. Protein: CASKNDFSSPLHF.

The gene calls are TRBV4-3 and TRBJ2-5, with TRBD2 matching over 9 bases. The CDR3 length is 19 residues. Germline CDR1 reads LGHNA; CDR2 reads YSLEER. With 4 bases clipped from V and 1 base from J, the junction kept 16 bases outside the gene matches. The CDR3 nucleotides are TGCGCCAGCAGCCCTTGGTTATTAGGAGCGGGAGGACCCCAAGAGACCCAGTACTTC. This gives the protein CASSPWLLGAGGPQETQYF.

The genes are TRBV2 and TRBJ1-2, with 8 positions matching TRBD1. The V gene end was trimmed by 6 bases and the J gene end by 6 bases; junction bases not matched to a gene: 6. CDR3 length equals 13 residues. CDR1 and CDR2 from the germline V gene are SNHLY and FYNNEI. CDR3 nucleotide sequence: TGTGCCAGCAGAGAGACAGGGGTTAATGGCTACACCTTC. Amino acids: CASRETGVNGYTF. The full variable domain, its missing parts supplied by reference TRBV2 and TRBJ1-2, is EPEVTQTPSHQVTQMGQEVILRCVPISNHLYFYWYRQILGQKVEFLVSFYNNEISEKSEIFDDQFSVERPDGSNFTLKIRSTKLEDSAMYFCASRETGVNGYTFGSGTRLTVV.

This chain connects TRBV19 to TRBJ2-1; 10 bases align to TRBD2. Germline V lookup: CDR1 LNHDA, CDR2 SQIVND (reference sequence). CDR3 length equals 19 residues. Trimming cost V 8 bases and J 4 bases; bases outside gene matches: 20. The CDR3 region has the DNA TGTGCCAGTTCTCTCGCCGGGACTAGCGCCGCTCGGTCGTACAATGAGCAGTTCTTC. Translation: CASSLAGTSAARSYNEQFF. Full variable domain (rest looked up from reference TRBV19 and TRBJ2-1): DGGITQSPKYLFRKEGQNVTLSCEQNLNHDAMYWYRQDPGQGLRLIYYSQIVNDFQKGDIAEGYSVSREKKESFPLTVTSAQKNPTAFYLCASSLAGTSAARSYNEQFFGPGTRLTVL.

This chain joins TRBV3-1 (or the pseudogene TRBV3-2) and TRBJ2-7, with D unresolved. CDR1 is LGHDT, CDR2 YNNKEL, per germline (reference sequence). With 2 bases removed from V and 5 bases from J, the gap between germline ends came to 10 bases. The CDR3 length is 13 residues. CDR3: CASSQSDQDEQYF. CDR3 nucleotide sequence: TGTGCCAGCAGCCAATCTGATCAGGACGAGCAGTACTTC.

This sequence joins TRBV4-1 and TRBJ1-5; 11 nucleotides align to TRBD1. This CDR3 comprises 16 residues. Trimming removed 0 bases from V and 6 bases from J; junction bases left unmatched: 4. Germline V gives CDR1 MGHRA, CDR2 YSYEKL. The CDR3 sequence is CASSQEWTGGTQPQHF. The DNA of the CDR3 is TGCGCCAGCAGCCAAGAATGGACAGGGGGCACTCAGCCCCAGCATTTT.

This clone was seen only once. This sequence joins TRBV7-2 and TRBJ2-1; no reliable D call. The CDR3 has 14 amino acids. The V and J ends lost 2 bases and 2 bases respectively, with 7 bases between them. Germline CDR1 and CDR2: SGHTA and FQGNSA. DNA for the CDR3: TGTGCCAGCAGCTTAAGTGTCACCTACAATGAGCAGTTCTTC. Protein product: CASSLSVTYNEQFF. The variable domain in full, completed from reference TRBV7-2 and TRBJ2-1, reads GAGVSQSPSNKVTEKGKDVELRCDPISGHTALYWYRQSLGQGLEFLIYFQGNSAPDKSGLPSDRFSAERTGGSVSTLTIQRTQQEDSAVYLCASSLSVTYNEQFFGPGTRLTVL.

The chain is built from TRBV28 and TRBJ1-1, with TRBD1 matching over 9 bases. In germline, CDR1 is MDHEN, CDR2 SYDVKM. Trimming cost V 2 bases and J 1 base; bases outside gene matches: 5. The CDR3 is 16 residues long. The CDR3 bases are TGTGCCAGCAGTTTAGGTTCGGGACAGGGGAACACTGAAGCTTTCTTT. Amino acids: CASSLGSGQGNTEAFF.

The chain uses TRBV4-3 and TRBJ2-7; D is unresolved. The CDR3 extends over 18 amino acids. Germline V gives CDR1 LGHNA, CDR2 YSLEER. The V end was cut by 0 bases, the J end by 2 bases, with 20 bases between. The CDR3 sequence: CASSQERLEVGFPYEQYF. Here the CDR3 DNA reads TGCGCCAGCAGCCAAGAGAGGCTTGAGGTGGGATTCCCCTACGAGCAGTACTTC.

The CDR3 protein is CASSSASDTEAFF. In DNA form, the CDR3 reads TGTGCCAGCAGTTCAGCCTCGGACACTGAAGCTTTCTTT. This chain links TRBV12-3 or TRBV12-4 with TRBJ1-1; D ambiguous. The CDR3 totals 13 residues. V was trimmed by 4 bases and J by 3 bases, leaving 9 bases between them.

The V call is TRBV6-4, the J call TRBJ2-1; D uncertain. The V end was cut by 3 bases, the J end by 7 bases, with 10 bases between. The length of the CDR3 is 13 residues. Germline-derived CDR1 and CDR2 are MRHNA and SNTAGT. CDR3 bases: TGTGCCAGCAGTGAAGTGGTAGGGAATGAGCAGTTCTTC. Protein: CASSEVVGNEQFF.

In its sample, this clone was seen once. This rearrangement joins TRBV5-1 to TRBJ1-3, with D possibly TRBD1 on 5 matching bases. From germline, CDR1 is SGHRS and CDR2 YFSETQ. V lost 3 bases and J lost 1, with 8 bases in between. The CDR3 contains 14 residues. CDR3 DNA sequence: TGCGCCAGCAGCTGGGGGATTTCTGGAAACACCATATATTTT. This sequence encodes CASSWGISGNTIYF. Supplemented by reference TRBV5-1 and TRBJ1-3, the full variable domain reads KAGVTQTPRYLIKTRGQQVTLSCSPISGHRSVSWYQQTPGQGLQFLFEYFSETQRNKGNFPGRFSGRQFSNSRSEMNVSTLELGDSALYLCASSWGISGNTIYFGEGSWLTVV.

The rearrangement uses TRBV5-1 and TRBJ2-1; 15 positions match TRBD2. Germline assignment: CDR1 SGHRS and CDR2 YFSETQ. This CDR3 has 21 amino acids. Trimming cost V 2 bases and J 0 bases; bases outside gene matches: 12. Here the CDR3 DNA reads TGCGCCAGCAGCTTCCCGGGACTAGCGGGGGGCCGAATGAGCTCCTACAATGAGCAGTTCTTC. Translation gives CASSFPGLAGGRMSSYNEQFF.

The rearrangement uses TRBV15 and TRBJ2-3; D is possibly TRBD2 (6 bases). The ends were cut back, 5 bases at V and 7 bases at J, with 25 bases in the middle. The CDR3 has 17 amino acids. Germline values: CDR1 LNHNV, CDR2 YYDKDF (reference sequence). CDR3 loop: CATSFTGLNIWGNTQYF. CDR3 nucleotides: TGTGCCACCAGCTTCACGGGACTTAACATATGGGGGAATACGCAGTATTTT.

The V gene is TRBV24-1, the J gene TRBJ2-5; maybe TRBD2 (5 bases). Germline V lookup: CDR1 KGHDR, CDR2 SFDVKD. CDR3 length: 14 amino acids. With 4 bases removed from V and 5 bases from J, the gap between germline ends came to 13 bases. This CDR3 reads CATSDPKRLETQYF. In DNA, the CDR3 is TGTGCCACCAGTGACCCCAAGCGGCTGGAGACCCAGTACTTC.

The chain has TRBV5-1 and TRBJ2-6, with D possibly being TRBD2 (5 bases). Germline CDR1 SGHRS, CDR2 YFSETQ. This CDR3 has 15 amino acids. V lost 0 bases and J 2 bases, leaving 6 bases between the germline ends. The CDR3 DNA is TGCGCCAGCAGCTTGGGAGGGCCTGGGGCCAACGTCCTGACTTTC. It encodes CASSLGGPGANVLTF.

This clone was detected only once. The chain has TRBV7-6 and TRBJ2-2; 8 positions agree with TRBD2. The CDR3 sequence is 15 residues long. CDR1 is SGHVS, CDR2 FNYEAQ, per germline. J gave up 4 bases and V 5 bases, and 6 bases lay outside the gene matches. CDR3 amino acids: CASSAGLVTTGELFF. As DNA, the CDR3 is TGTGCCAGCAGCGCGGGACTAGTTACCACCGGGGAGCTGTTTTTT.

The rearrangement joins TRBV12-5 to TRBJ1-4, with a tentative D call TRBD1 (5 bases). CDR3 length equals 19 residues. The V gene lost 1 base and the J gene lost 5 bases, with 23 bases spanning the gap. Germline V gene sequence: CDR1 LGHNT, CDR2 FRNRAP. In nucleotides, the CDR3 is TGTGCTAGTGGTTTGGCCAGCCGGGACCAAATAGGCCCCAATGAAAAACTGTTTTTT. It specifies CASGLASRDQIGPNEKLFF.

The chain combines TRBV5-1 with TRBJ2-2; D may match TRBD1 or TRBD2 (6 bases each). CDR1 and CDR2 (germline): SGHRS, YFSETQ. The CDR3 is made up of 13 amino acids. V lost 6 bases to trimming and J lost 2 bases, with 8 bases between them. CDR3 amino acids: CASIGGNTGELFF. The CDR3 bases are TGCGCCAGCATCGGGGGCAACACCGGGGAGCTGTTTTTT. Looking up the rest from reference TRBV5-1 and TRBJ2-2 gives the full variable domain: KAGVTQTPRYLIKTRGQQVTLSCSPISGHRSVSWYQQTPGQGLQFLFEYFSETQRNKGNFPGRFSGRQFSNSRSEMNVSTLELGDSALYLCASIGGNTGELFFGEGSRLTVL.

The V and J genes are TRBV27 and TRBJ1-4; D perhaps matches TRBD1 (5 bases). The CDR3 extends over 15 amino acids. Germline V lookup: CDR1 MNHEY, CDR2 SMNVEV (reference sequence). V was pared by 6 bases and J by 0 bases, with 11 bases between. Here the CDR3 reads CASRHGTTTNEKLFF. CDR3 nucleotide sequence: TGTGCCAGCAGGCATGGGACCACAACTAATGAAAAACTGTTTTTT.

The chain carries TRBV23-1 and TRBJ1-3; D is uncertain. TRBV23-1 is given ORF status, its function remaining uncertain. The CDR3 runs 14 residues. Trimming stripped 3 bases from V and 0 bases from J, with 6 bases between. CDR3 sequence: CASSHPNSGNTIYF. For the CDR3, the DNA is TGCGCCAGCAGTCACCCTAACTCTGGAAACACCATATATTTT.

In DNA form, the CDR3 reads TGTGCCAGCAGTTCGGGACTATTCACCGGGGAGCTGTTTTTT. Its protein is CASSSGLFTGELFF. The chain combines TRBV28 with TRBJ2-2; 7 nucleotides agree with TRBD2. Losses at the gene ends were 4 bases for V and 4 bases for J; bases not matched to a gene: 3. Germline CDR1 is MDHEN and CDR2 is SYDVKM. This CDR3 spans 14 amino acids.